This paragraph reports one T cell receptor (beta chain). These data originate in a study of blood T cell repertoires in COVID-19. Study summary: Specimens from acute and convalescent COVID-19 originated in the United States, Italy and Spain. Nucleic acid was either cDNA or gDNA, and it came from T cells, B-cell-depleted T cells, or PBMCs.

Germline V lookup: CDR1 SEHNR, CDR2 FQNEAQ (reference sequence). Germline trimming cut 5 bases from V and 6 bases from J; bases unmatched to any gene: 6. The CDR3 runs 13 residues. Profiled with immunoSEQ multiplex PCR; TCRdb holds only in-frame clones, not every one. In the table there are 250,000 to 300,000 clones, around 86% of which are singletons. The V call is TRBV7-9, the J call TRBJ1-2, with 7 bases matching TRBD1. Sequences were obtained from peripheral blood. The TCR sequence derives from a man between 18 and 35 years old with active or convalescent COVID-19. The CDR3 coding sequence is TGTGCCAGCAGCAGTTCACAGGGGAATGGCTACACCTTC. Protein product: CASSSSQGNGYTF.